What follows are 16 T cell receptor beta chains derived from one specimen sequenced in a study of T cell repertoires in cytomegalovirus infection. TCRdb processed the reads anew with MiXCR; each CDR3 protein has one entry. The table has 630,000 or so distinct CDR3 sequences, roughly 24% seen once. The sequenced sample consisted of CD8+ T cells from PBMCs. Receptors originate from a human donor in good health (CMV status not recorded). Some clones in this sample may be carry-over from other donors' samples.

This clonotype was observed at least ten times. The CDR3 coding sequence is TGTGCCAGCAGCTTAGCGCGGGGGGTCGACGAGCAGTACTTC. Its protein is CASSLARGVDEQYF. The rearrangement uses TRBV7-9 and TRBJ2-7; 8 bases match TRBD2. The CDR3 is made up of 14 amino acids. The trim removed 0 bases at V and 5 bases at J, leaving 3 bases unmatched. Germline CDR1 and CDR2: SEHNR and FQNEAQ (reference sequence).

This clonotype was seen at least ten times. The gene calls are TRBV2 and TRBJ2-2; D is unresolved. V lost 6 bases to trimming and J lost 1 base, with 12 bases between them. Germline V gene data show CDR1 as SNHLY and CDR2 as FYNNEI. The CDR3 contains 15 residues. CDR3 nucleotides: TGTGCCAGCAGGCCCGGTTCAGGGAACACCGGGGAGCTGTTTTTT. This sequence encodes CASRPGSGNTGELFF.

The rearrangement uses TRBV5-1 and TRBJ1-1; TRBD1 matches at 9 bases. The trim removed 2 bases at V and 3 bases at J, leaving 8 bases unmatched. This CDR3 is 16 amino acids long. In germline, CDR1 is SGHRS, CDR2 YFSETQ. CDR3 DNA sequence: TGCGCCAGCAGCTTCGCTATCGACAGGGGGGACACTGAAGCTTTCTTT. Translating it yields CASSFAIDRGDTEAFF.

Only a few counts were recorded for this clonotype. The chain employs TRBV29-1 and TRBJ1-2; D call uncertain. This CDR3 has 13 amino acids. V was shortened by 3 bases and J by 8 bases, with 16 bases between the two germline ends. Germline lookup yields CDR1 SQVTM and CDR2 ANQGSEA. The DNA for the CDR3 is TGCAGCGTTGATGTGGGAAAGGGTAACGGCTACACCTTC. Translating it yields CSVDVGKGNGYTF.

The chain uses TRBV7-3 and TRBJ2-6; possibly TRBD2 for D (5 bases). V lost 2 bases, J lost 2 bases, and 16 bases lay in between. CDR1 and CDR2 from the germline V gene are SGHTA and FQGTGA. CDR3 size: 18 residues. Here the CDR3 DNA reads TGTGCCAGCAGCTTAGGAGGAGTGAGACTAACTGGGGCCAACGTCCTGACTTTC. Protein product: CASSLGGVRLTGANVLTF.

Turning to this clonotype: It may be a read error: a sequence one base away is much more abundant. No conserved phenylalanine or tryptophan ends this CDR3, so it is likely a read error. The chain combines TRBV7-4 with TRBJ1-6, with D perhaps TRBD1 (6 bases). CDR1 is SGHVT, CDR2 SQSDAQ, per germline. The CDR3 is 13 amino acids. V was clipped by 4 bases and J by 8 bases, with 9 bases between them. DNA for the CDR3: TGTGCCAGCAGCTCCGCAGGGGATTCACCCCTCCACTCT. Amino acids: CASSSAGDSPLHS.

The chain uses TRBV10-3 and TRBJ1-2, with TRBD1 identical over 9 bases. Trimming took 4 bases from V and 1 from J; bases not matched to a gene: 4. This CDR3 spans 15 amino acids. Germline values: CDR1 ENHRY, CDR2 SYGVKD. The CDR3 DNA reads as TGTGCCATCAGTGGAGGACAGGGGTATAACTATGGCTACACCTTC. Its translation is CAISGGQGYNYGYTF.

The rearrangement links TRBV20-1 to TRBJ1-2, with D possibly matching TRBD1 (5 bases). The germline CDR1 and CDR2 sequences are DFQATT and SNEGSKA (reference sequence). V was shortened by 6 bases and J by 0 bases, with 17 bases between the two germline ends. The CDR3 runs 15 residues. The CDR3 region has the DNA TGCAGTGCCGGAACTCCCTGGGGGGCTAACTATGGCTACACCTTC. This translates into CSAGTPWGANYGYTF.

Note on this clonotype: Compared with germline, one end of the junction differs, possibly owing to a read error. In nucleotides, the CDR3 is TGCACCAGCAGCCAAGATTTGAACACCGGGGGTAGCACTGAAGCTTTCTTT. This codes for CTSSQDLNTGGSTEAFF. The rearrangement joins TRBV4-3 to TRBJ1-1; TRBD1 is a possible D gene (5 bases). This CDR3 comprises 17 residues. The germline gives CDR1 LGHNA, CDR2 YSLEER.

The chain is built from TRBV20-1 and TRBJ2-6; D is ambiguous. The germline V gene encodes CDR1 DFQATT and CDR2 SNEGSKA (reference sequence). This CDR3 region has 15 residues. With 0 bases removed from V and 0 bases from J, the gap between germline ends came to 6 bases. This CDR3 is CSARDPSSGANVLTF. The CDR3 coding sequence is TGCAGTGCTAGAGATCCTAGCTCTGGGGCCAACGTCCTGACTTTC.

This clonotype was detected many times. The chain recombines TRBV7-6 with TRBJ2-1; D perhaps matches TRBD1 (5 bases). The CDR3 extends over 13 amino acids. With 5 bases removed from V and 9 bases from J, the gap between germline ends came to 14 bases. CDR1 SGHVS and CDR2 FNYEAQ come from the germline V gene. CDR3 bases: TGTGCCAGCAGCCTTCTGGGGCAGGGTGAGCAGTTCTTC. It specifies CASSLLGQGEQFF. Together with reference TRBV7-6 and TRBJ2-1, the CDR3 gives the full variable domain: GAGVSQSPRYKVTKRGQDVALRCDPISGHVSLYWYRQALGQGPEFLTYFNYEAQQDKSGLPNDRFSAERPEGSISTLTIQRTEQRDSAMYRCASSLLGQGEQFFGPGTRLTVL.

This clonotype was counted between two and nine times. The chain recombines TRBV2 with TRBJ2-7; tentative D call: TRBD2 (6 bases). Per the germline V gene, CDR1 is SNHLY and CDR2 is FYNNEI. With 6 bases removed from V and 3 bases from J, the gap between germline ends came to 12 bases. The CDR3 loop spans 13 amino acids. As DNA, the CDR3 is TGTGCCAGCAGGGAGGAGGGGCGCTACGAGCAGTACGTC. Translation: CASREEGRYEQYV.

This clonotype has a handful of counts. The J gene is TRBJ1-1, the V gene TRBV20-1; 7 nucleotides align to TRBD1. The germline gives CDR1 DFQATT, CDR2 SNEGSKA (reference sequence). The CDR3 is made up of 16 amino acids. The J segment lost 0 bases and the V segment lost 1 base, leaving 8 bases of the junction unmatched. This CDR3 is CSARVSQGGMNTEAFF. CDR3 nucleotide sequence: TGCAGTGCTAGAGTGTCGCAGGGGGGAATGAACACTGAAGCTTTCTTT.

This clonotype has ten or more counts. This sequence joins TRBV12-3 or TRBV12-4 and TRBJ2-1; unclear D gene. The CDR3 loop spans 16 amino acids. V was clipped by 0 bases and J by 5 bases, with 14 bases between them. CDR3 sequence reads: CASSLAWLVENNEQFF. In DNA form, the CDR3 reads TGTGCCAGCAGTTTAGCTTGGCTAGTGGAGAACAATGAGCAGTTCTTC.

This clonotype was seen at least ten times. The J gene is TRBJ1-2, the V gene TRBV7-8; no clear D gene. V lost 1 base to trimming and J lost 4 bases, with 7 bases between them. CDR1 is SGHVS, CDR2 FQNEAQ, per germline. The CDR3 extends over 13 amino acids. This CDR3 is CASSLGGAYGYTF. CDR3 in DNA: TGTGCCAGCAGCTTAGGGGGAGCCTATGGCTACACCTTC.

The chain links TRBV19 to TRBJ1-2, with D possibly TRBD1 on 5 matching bases. V was shortened by 5 bases and J by 9 bases, with 19 bases between the two germline ends. CDR1 and CDR2 (germline): LNHDA, SQIVND (reference sequence). The CDR3 length is 14 residues. CDR3 coding DNA: TGTGCCAGTAGTCCTTACTTCGGAGGGGAAAGCTACACCTTC. This sequence encodes CASSPYFGGESYTF.